The clone carrying this T cell receptor beta chain appeared many times. No antigen is known for it. Original processing notes: Researchers built a distant-metastasis classifier for papillary thyroid cancer that drew on CDR3 differences across clinicopathological groups. MiXCR was used by TCRdb to re-call the PCR reads. For this entry, the V and J calls and clone size follow TCRdb and not the study's own pipeline. The profile shows just over 20,000 clones, 15% to 18% of them singletons. CDR1 SGHAT and CDR2 FQDESV come from the germline V gene (reference sequence). J lost 4 bases, V lost 5 bases, and 7 bases had no gene match. This CDR3 comprises 14 residues. The data are from a study of metastatic and nonmetastatic thyroid tumors. Study-level background: Repertoires were compared across blood and tumor or nodule tissue from malignant and benign thyroid patients. Study-level points and caveats: When malignant thyroid tumors were compared with benign nodules, TCR beta diversity was reportedly significantly higher in the malignant tumors. This held in both blood and tumor samples.

All patients were untreated before thyroid surgery. The chain combines TRBV11-1 with TRBJ2-7; 8 bases fit TRBD1. Sequencing was performed on blood. This receptor was taken from a female donor with papillary thyroid cancer or a benign thyroid nodule (not recorded which). Some clones in this sample may be carry-over from other donors' samples. The CDR3 sequence: CASSPPGQVYEQYF. The CDR3 coding sequence is TGTGCCAGCAGCCCACCGGGACAGGTTTACGAGCAGTACTTC.